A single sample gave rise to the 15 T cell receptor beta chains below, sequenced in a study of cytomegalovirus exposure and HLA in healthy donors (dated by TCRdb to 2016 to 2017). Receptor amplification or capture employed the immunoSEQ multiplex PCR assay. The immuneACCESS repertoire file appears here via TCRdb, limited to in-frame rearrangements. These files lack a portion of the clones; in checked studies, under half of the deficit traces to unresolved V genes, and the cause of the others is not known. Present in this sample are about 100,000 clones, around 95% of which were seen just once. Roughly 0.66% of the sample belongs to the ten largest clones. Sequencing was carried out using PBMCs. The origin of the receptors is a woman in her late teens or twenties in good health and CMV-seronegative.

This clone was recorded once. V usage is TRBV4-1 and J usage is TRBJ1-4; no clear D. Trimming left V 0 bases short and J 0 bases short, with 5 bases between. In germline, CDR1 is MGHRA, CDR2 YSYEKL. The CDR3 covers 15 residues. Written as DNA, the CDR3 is TGCGCCAGCAGCCAAGAATATGCAACTAATGAAAAACTGTTTTTT. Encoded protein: CASSQEYATNEKLFF.

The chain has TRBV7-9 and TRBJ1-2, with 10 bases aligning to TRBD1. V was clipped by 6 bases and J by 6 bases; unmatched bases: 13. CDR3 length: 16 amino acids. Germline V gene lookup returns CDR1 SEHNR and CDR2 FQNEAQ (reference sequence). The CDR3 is CASSLGRTGGTDGYTF. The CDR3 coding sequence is TGTGCCAGCAGTCTAGGGAGGACAGGGGGTACGGATGGCTACACCTTC.

Here the CDR3 reads CASSSGHAGSAGELFF. The CDR3 DNA sequence: TGCGCCAGCAGCTCAGGACACGCAGGGTCCGCCGGGGAGCTGTTTTTT. V usage is TRBV5-1 and J usage is TRBJ2-2; D might be TRBD1 (5 bases). The CDR3 runs 16 residues. Germline CDR1 is SGHRS and CDR2 is YFSETQ. Trimming took off 3 bases at V and 6 bases at J, with 18 bases between the two ends.

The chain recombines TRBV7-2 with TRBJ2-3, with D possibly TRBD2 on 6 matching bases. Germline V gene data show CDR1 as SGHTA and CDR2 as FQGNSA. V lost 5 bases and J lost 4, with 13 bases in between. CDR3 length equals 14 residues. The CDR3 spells CASSLRDWPDTQYF. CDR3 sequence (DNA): TGTGCCAGCAGCCTTCGGGACTGGCCAGATACGCAGTATTTT.

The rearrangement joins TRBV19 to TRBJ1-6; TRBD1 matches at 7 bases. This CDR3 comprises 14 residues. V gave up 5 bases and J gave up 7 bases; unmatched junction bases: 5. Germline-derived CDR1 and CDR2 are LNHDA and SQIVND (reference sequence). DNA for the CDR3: TGTGCCAGTAGTGAGAAGGGGGCAAATTCACCCCTCCACTTT. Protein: CASSEKGANSPLHF.

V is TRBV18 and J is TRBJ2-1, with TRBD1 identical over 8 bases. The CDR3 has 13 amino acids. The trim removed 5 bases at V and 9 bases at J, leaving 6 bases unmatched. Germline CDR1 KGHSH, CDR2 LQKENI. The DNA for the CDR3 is TGTGCCAGCTCAACAGACAGGGGTGGTGAGCAGTTCTTC. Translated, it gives CASSTDRGGEQFF.

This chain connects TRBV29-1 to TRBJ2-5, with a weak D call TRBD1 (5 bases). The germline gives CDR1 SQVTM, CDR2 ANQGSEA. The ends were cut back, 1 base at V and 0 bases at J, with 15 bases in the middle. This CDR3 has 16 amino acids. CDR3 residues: CSVEVMGLPNQETQYF. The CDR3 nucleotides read TGCAGCGTTGAAGTAATGGGGCTACCTAACCAAGAGACCCAGTACTTC.

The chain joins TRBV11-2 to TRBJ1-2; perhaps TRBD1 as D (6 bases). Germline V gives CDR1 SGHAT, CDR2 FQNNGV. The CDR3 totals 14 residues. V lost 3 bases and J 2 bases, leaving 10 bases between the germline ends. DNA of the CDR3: TGTGCCAGCAGCTTGACCGGGACAAACTATGGCTACACCTTC. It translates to CASSLTGTNYGYTF.

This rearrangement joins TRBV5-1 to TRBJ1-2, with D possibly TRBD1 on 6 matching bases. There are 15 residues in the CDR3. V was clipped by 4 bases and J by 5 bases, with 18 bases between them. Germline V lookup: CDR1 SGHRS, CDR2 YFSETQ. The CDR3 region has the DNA TGCGCCAGCAGCCCGGCCGGGACAAAGATTTATGGCTACACCTTC. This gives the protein CASSPAGTKIYGYTF.

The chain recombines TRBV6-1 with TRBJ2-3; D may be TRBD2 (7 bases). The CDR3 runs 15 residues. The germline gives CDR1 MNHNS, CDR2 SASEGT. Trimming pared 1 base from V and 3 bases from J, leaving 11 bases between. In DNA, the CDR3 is TGTGCCAGCAGTGAAGAGGGGGGGGGAACAGATACGCAGTATTTT. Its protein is CASSEEGGGTDTQYF.

This CDR3 reads CAWGDRAYNSPLHF. Here the CDR3 DNA reads TGTGCCTGGGGGGACAGGGCTTATAATTCACCCCTCCACTTT. The chain uses TRBV30 and TRBJ1-6; 9 bases are shared with TRBD1. The CDR3 extends over 14 amino acids. Trimming at V came to 5 bases and at J to 4 bases, leaving 3 bases not matched to a gene. Germline lookup yields CDR1 GTSNPN and CDR2 SVGIG (reference sequence).

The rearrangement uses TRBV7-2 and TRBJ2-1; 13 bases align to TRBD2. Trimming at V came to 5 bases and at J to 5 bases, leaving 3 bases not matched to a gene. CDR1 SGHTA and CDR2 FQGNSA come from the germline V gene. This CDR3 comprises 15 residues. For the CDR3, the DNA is TGTGCCAGCAGCAGGACTAGCGGGAGCAACAATGAGCAGTTCTTC. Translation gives CASSRTSGSNNEQFF.

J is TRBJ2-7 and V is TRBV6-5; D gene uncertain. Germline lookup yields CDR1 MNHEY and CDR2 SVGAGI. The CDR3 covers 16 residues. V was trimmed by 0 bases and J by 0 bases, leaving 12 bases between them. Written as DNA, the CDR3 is TGTGCCAGCAGTTACTCGAGTAGTGTCGGCTCCTACGAGCAGTACTTC. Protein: CASSYSSSVGSYEQYF.

The CDR3 nucleotides are TGTGCCAGCAGACTTACATTCGGGGGGGGAGAGCAGTTCTTC. Translation: CASRLTFGGGEQFF. The chain joins TRBV6-5 to TRBJ2-1, with 8 bases that match TRBD2. J lost 10 bases, V lost 6 bases, and 11 bases had no gene match. Germline loops: CDR1 MNHEY, CDR2 SVGAGI. CDR3 length: 14 amino acids.

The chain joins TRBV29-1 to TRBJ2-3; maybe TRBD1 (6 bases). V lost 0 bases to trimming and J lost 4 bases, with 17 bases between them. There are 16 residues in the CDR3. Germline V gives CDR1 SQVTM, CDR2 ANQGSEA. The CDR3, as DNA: TGCAGCGTTGAAGATCCGCGGACCCCAGGGGCAGATACGCAGTATTTT. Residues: CSVEDPRTPGADTQYF.